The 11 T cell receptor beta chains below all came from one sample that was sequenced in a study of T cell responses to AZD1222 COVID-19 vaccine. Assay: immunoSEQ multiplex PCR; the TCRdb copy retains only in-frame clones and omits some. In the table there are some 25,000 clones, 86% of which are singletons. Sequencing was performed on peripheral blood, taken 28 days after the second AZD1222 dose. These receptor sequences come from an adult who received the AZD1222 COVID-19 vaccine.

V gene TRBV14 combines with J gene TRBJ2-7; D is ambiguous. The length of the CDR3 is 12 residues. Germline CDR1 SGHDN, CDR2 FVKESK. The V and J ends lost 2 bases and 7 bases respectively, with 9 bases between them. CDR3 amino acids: CASSQIRREQYF. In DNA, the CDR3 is TGTGCCAGCAGCCAAATCCGTCGGGAGCAGTACTTC.

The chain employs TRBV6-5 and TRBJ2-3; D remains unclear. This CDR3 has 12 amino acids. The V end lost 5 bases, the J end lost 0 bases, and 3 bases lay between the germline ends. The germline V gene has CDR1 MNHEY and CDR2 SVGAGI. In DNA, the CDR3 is TGTGCCAGCAGTCGGAGCACAGATACGCAGTATTTT. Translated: CASSRSTDTQYF.

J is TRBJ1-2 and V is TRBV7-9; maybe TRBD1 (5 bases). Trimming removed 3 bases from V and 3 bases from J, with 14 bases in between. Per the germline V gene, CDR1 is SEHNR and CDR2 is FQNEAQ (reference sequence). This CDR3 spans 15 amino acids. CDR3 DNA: TGTGCCAGCAGCTTCCCGGGGCAGGGAGACTATGGCTACACCTTC. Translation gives CASSFPGQGDYGYTF.

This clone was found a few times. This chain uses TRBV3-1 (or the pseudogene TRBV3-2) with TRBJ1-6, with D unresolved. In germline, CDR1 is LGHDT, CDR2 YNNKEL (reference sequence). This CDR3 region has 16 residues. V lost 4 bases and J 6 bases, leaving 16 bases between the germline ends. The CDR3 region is CASSPRETAANSPLHF. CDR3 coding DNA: TGTGCCAGCAGCCCCCGGGAGACCGCCGCTAATTCACCCCTCCACTTT.

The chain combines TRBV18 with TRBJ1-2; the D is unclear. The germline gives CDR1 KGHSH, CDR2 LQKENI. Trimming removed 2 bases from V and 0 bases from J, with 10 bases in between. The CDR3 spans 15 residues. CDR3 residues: CASSPAIQTNYGYTF. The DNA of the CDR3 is TGTGCCAGCTCACCAGCTATACAGACTAACTATGGCTACACCTTC.

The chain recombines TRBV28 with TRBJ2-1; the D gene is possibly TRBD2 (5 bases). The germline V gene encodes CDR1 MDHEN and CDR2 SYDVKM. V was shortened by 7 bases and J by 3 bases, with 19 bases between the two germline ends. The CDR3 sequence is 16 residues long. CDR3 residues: CASTELGGRHYNEQFF. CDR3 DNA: TGTGCCAGCACCGAACTCGGCGGGCGACACTACAATGAGCAGTTCTTC.

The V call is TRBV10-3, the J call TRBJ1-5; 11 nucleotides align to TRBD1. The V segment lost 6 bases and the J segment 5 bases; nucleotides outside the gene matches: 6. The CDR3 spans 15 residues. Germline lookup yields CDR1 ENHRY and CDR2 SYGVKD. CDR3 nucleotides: TGTGCCATCAGCCCCGGGACAGGGGGTGATCAGCCCCAGCATTTT. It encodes CAISPGTGGDQPQHF.

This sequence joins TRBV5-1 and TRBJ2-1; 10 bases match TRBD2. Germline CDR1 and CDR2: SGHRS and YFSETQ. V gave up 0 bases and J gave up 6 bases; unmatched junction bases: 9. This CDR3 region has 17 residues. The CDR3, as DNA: TGCGCCAGCAGCTTGGGGGCCCTAGCGGGAGAGGGCAATGAGCAGTTCTTC. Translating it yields CASSLGALAGEGNEQFF.

This CDR3 reads CARSSSPRGRHYEQYF. Here the CDR3 DNA reads TGTGCCAGAAGCTCGAGCCCACGGGGCAGACACTACGAGCAGTACTTC. This chain joins TRBV5-3 and TRBJ2-7; either TRBD1 or TRBD2 may supply D (5 bases each). TRBV5-3 carries the ORF label, with uncertain function. The CDR3 covers 16 residues. The germline V and J ends were trimmed by 3 bases and 3 bases, with 19 bases remaining between them.

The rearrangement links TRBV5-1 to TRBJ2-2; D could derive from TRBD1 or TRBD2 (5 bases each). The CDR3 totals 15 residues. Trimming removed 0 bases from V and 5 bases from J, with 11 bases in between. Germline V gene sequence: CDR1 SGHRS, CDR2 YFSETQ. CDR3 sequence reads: CASSLAGALTGELFF. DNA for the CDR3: TGCGCCAGCAGCTTGGCCGGGGCTTTAACCGGGGAGCTGTTTTTT. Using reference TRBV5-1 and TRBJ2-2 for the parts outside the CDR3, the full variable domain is KAGVTQTPRYLIKTRGQQVTLSCSPISGHRSVSWYQQTPGQGLQFLFEYFSETQRNKGNFPGRFSGRQFSNSRSEMNVSTLELGDSALYLCASSLAGALTGELFFGEGSRLTVL.

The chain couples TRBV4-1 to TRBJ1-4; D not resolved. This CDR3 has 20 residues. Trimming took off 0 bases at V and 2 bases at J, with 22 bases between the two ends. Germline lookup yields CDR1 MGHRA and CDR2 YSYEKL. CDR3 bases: TGCGCCAGCAGCCAAGAGAGGATTGGAGGAGCTAGTCCCACTAATGAAAAACTGTTTTTT. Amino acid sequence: CASSQERIGGASPTNEKLFF.